The rows below give T cell receptor beta chains drawn from one sample of a study of T cells after yellow fever vaccination. TCRdb fed the 5' RACE reads into MiXCR, producing one record per CDR3 protein. The repertoire includes over 200,000 distinct CDR3 sequences, approximately 6.3% of them detected once, and more than 0.85% sits in the top ten. The sequenced sample was CD4+ T cells sorted from PBMCs, obtained on the day of the yellow fever booster vaccination. The source of these receptors is a man aged 25-45 years who received the YFV17D yellow fever vaccine. Both conserved end residues are part of each CDR3. D genes are given only for firm matches. A clone size is listed for some rows: how often the clone was seen (once, few, many), or a class if it is expanded.

d_gene	v_gene	j_gene	abundance	CDR3nt	CDR3aa
TRBD1	TRBV6-5	TRBJ1-1	few	TGTGCCAGCAGTTCCCAGGGGGGGCTGACTGAAGCTTTCTTT	CASSSQGGLTEAFF
NA	TRBV6-6	TRBJ2-1	NA	TGTGCCAGCAACTGGGGGGCTCCCCTCGAGCAGTTCTTC	CASNWGAPLEQFF
NA	TRBV2	TRBJ2-7	many	TGTGCCAGCAGTGAAAGGACTTCCCAGCAGGGCGAGCAGTACTTC	CASSERTSQQGEQYF
TRBD2	TRBV20-1	TRBJ2-1	many	TGCAGTGCTAGTGGACTAGCGGGAGTTTATGAGCAGTTCTTC	CSASGLAGVYEQFF
NA	TRBV2	TRBJ1-2	many	TGTGCCAGCAGTGAAGGAGTAACACGTACTAACTATGGCTACACCTTC	CASSEGVTRTNYGYTF
NA	TRBV7-9	TRBJ2-3	NA	TGTGCCAGCATCCGGGAAGGATTGAGCACAGATACGCAGTATTTT	CASIREGLSTDTQYF
TRBD1	TRBV25-1	TRBJ2-7	many	TGTGCCAGCAGCGGGACAGGTTACGAGCAGTACTTC	CASSGTGYEQYF
NA	TRBV25-1	TRBJ1-2	few	TGTGCCAGCAGTGCCCTCTCTCCGGGGCCCTCGAACTATGGCTACACCTTC	CASSALSPGPSNYGYTF
NA	TRBV19	TRBJ2-3	few	TGTGCCAGTAGTATGAACTTTTTACACACAGATACGCAGTATTTT	CASSMNFLHTDTQYF
TRBD1	TRBV2	TRBJ1-2	few	TGTGCCAGCAGTCAGACAGGGCCCAATGGCTACACCTTC	CASSQTGPNGYTF
NA	TRBV27	TRBJ2-2	few	TGTGCCAGCAGTCGACCCCGCCGCGGGGAGCTGTTTTTT	CASSRPRRGELFF
NA	TRBV5-1	TRBJ1-6	few	TGCGCCAGCAGCTTTGGGGATTCACCCCTCCACTTT	CASSFGDSPLHF
NA	TRBV5-1	TRBJ2-5	few	TGCGCCAGCAGCTTGTTGTTCGTGGGGCAAGAGACCCAGTACTTC	CASSLLFVGQETQYF
TRBD2	TRBV12-5	TRBJ2-1	NA	TGTGCTAGTGGTTTGGTACAGGGACTAGCGGGAGGGCCTGGTGAGCAGTTCTTC	CASGLVQGLAGGPGEQFF
TRBD2	TRBV5-4	TRBJ2-1	few	TGTGCCAGCAGCTCCAGAATGGGCGGGAGAGGCGCTAGCTCCTACAATGAGCAGTTCTTC	CASSSRMGGRGASSYNEQFF
NA	TRBV4-2	TRBJ2-5	NA	TGTGCCAGCAGCCAAGATGGGCAGGGGAGGGAGACCCAGTACTTC	CASSQDGQGRETQYF
TRBD1	TRBV7-9	TRBJ1-4	many	TGTGCCAGCAGCACGGACAGGGAGGGCGAAAAACTGTTTTTT	CASSTDREGEKLFF
NA	TRBV5-1	TRBJ1-4	few	TGCGCCAGCAGCTTCCGTCCGGGGGAAAAACTGTTTTTT	CASSFRPGEKLFF
NA	TRBV3-1	TRBJ2-1	NA	TGTGCCAGCAGCCGCCCAGGGTTTAGCTCCTACAATGAGCAGTTCTTC	CASSRPGFSSYNEQFF
NA	TRBV7-9	TRBJ1-2	many	TGTGCCAGCAGCTTAGGTGGCGGGAGAAACTATGGCTACACCTTC	CASSLGGGRNYGYTF
NA	TRBV7-9	TRBJ2-2	many	TGTGCCAGCAGCCCGACTGGCACCGGGGAGCTGTTTTTT	CASSPTGTGELFF
NA	TRBV9	TRBJ2-7	few	TGTGCCAGCAGCGTAGATTTAGGAGCCTACGAGCAGTACTTC	CASSVDLGAYEQYF
NA	TRBV29-1	TRBJ1-3	NA	TGCAGCGTTGACCCTTCCGCCTCTGGAAACACCATATATTTT	CSVDPSASGNTIYF
TRBD2	TRBV28	TRBJ2-1	NA	TGTGCCAGCAATTCGGGAGGGCCGTCCAATGAGCAGTTCTTC	CASNSGGPSNEQFF
NA	TRBV12-3/TRBV12-4	TRBJ2-2	few	TGTGCCAGCCAACTCCGGGAGTACACCGGGGAGCTGTTTTTT	CASQLREYTGELFF